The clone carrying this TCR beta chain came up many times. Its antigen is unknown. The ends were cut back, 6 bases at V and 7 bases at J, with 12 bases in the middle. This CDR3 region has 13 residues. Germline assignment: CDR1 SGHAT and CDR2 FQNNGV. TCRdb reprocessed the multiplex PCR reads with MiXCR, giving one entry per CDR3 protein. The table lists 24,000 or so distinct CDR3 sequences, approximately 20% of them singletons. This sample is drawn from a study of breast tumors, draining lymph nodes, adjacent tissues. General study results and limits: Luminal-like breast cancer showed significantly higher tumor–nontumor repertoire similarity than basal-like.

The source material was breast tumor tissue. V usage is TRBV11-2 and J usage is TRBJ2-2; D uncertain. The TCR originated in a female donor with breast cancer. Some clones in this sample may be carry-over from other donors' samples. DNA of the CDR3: TGTGCCAGCAGGCCACAGCCCGGCGGGGAGCTGTTTTTT. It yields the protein CASRPQPGGELFF. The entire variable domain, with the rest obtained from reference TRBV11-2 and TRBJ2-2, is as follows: EAGVAQSPRYKIIEKRQSVAFWCNPISGHATLYWYQQILGQGPKLLIQFQNNGVVDDSQLPKDRFSAERLKGVDSTLKIQPAKLEDSAVYLCASRPQPGGELFFGEGSRLTVL.